Listed here are 27 T cell receptor beta chains from one sample, sequenced in a study of T cells expressing NK-cell markers. TCRdb derives one entry per CDR3 protein from the 5' RACE reads, leaving out DNA. The sample includes some 440,000 distinct CDR3 sequences. Sequencing was carried out using blood T cells: a sorted CD56 or NKG2C T cell subset, CD4+ or CD8+ T cells, or bulk PBMC T cells (not recorded which). The source is a woman aged 45-65 years in good health.

The chain couples TRBV10-1 to TRBJ1-1. The germline V gene encodes CDR1 WNHNN and CDR2 SYGVQD (reference sequence). The CDR3 extends over 13 amino acids. Here the CDR3 reads CASSEDKNTEAFF.

This chain joins TRBV5-5 and TRBJ2-7; with no DNA, the TCRdb D assignment of TRBD2 cannot be verified. The CDR3 contains 15 residues. The germline CDR1 and CDR2 sequences are SGHKS and YYEKEE (reference sequence). The CDR3 spells CASTGLAGGRREQYF.

The V gene is TRBV5-1, the J gene TRBJ2-1; TCRdb names TRBD2, which stays unverified in the absence of DNA. Germline-derived CDR1 and CDR2 are SGHRS and YFSETQ. The CDR3 consists of 16 residues. CDR3 sequence reads: CASSLEGGRAGREQFF.

The chain is built from TRBV19 and TRBJ2-5. The CDR3 length is 13 residues. Germline V gives CDR1 LNHDA, CDR2 SQIVND (reference sequence). The CDR3 sequence: CASSIVVGETQYF.

The chain couples TRBV6-5 to TRBJ2-7; the D call from TCRdb, TRBD2, cannot be confirmed without DNA. There are 18 residues in the CDR3. CDR1 is MNHEY, CDR2 SVGAGI, per germline. The chain's CDR3 is CASSYLGLAGGGPYEQYF.

V and J are TRBV14 and TRBJ2-1; TCRdb gives TRBD1 as the D gene, but with no DNA this cannot be confirmed. The CDR3 spans 13 residues. Germline-derived CDR1 and CDR2 are SGHDN and FVKESK. The CDR3 region is CASSQVLRAEQFF.

The genes are TRBV12-3 or TRBV12-4 and TRBJ2-1. The CDR3 is 12 amino acids. The CDR3 reads CASSPYSQEQFF.

The chain employs TRBV20-1 and TRBJ2-1; TCRdb's D call of TRBD2 is untestable without DNA. CDR1 DFQATT and CDR2 SNEGSKA come from the germline V gene (reference sequence). This CDR3 comprises 15 residues. CDR3 sequence: CSPAAAAAGIDEQFF.

This chain uses TRBV25-1 with TRBJ2-1. CDR1 and CDR2 from the germline V gene are MGHDK and SYGVNS. There are 12 residues in the CDR3. This chain's CDR3 is CASISRWGEQFF.

The rearrangement joins TRBV11-2 to TRBJ2-1; absent DNA, TCRdb's TRBD1 call cannot be checked. Germline CDR1 reads SGHAT; CDR2 reads FQNNGV. The CDR3 has 15 residues. This chain's CDR3 is CASSPRTGGYNEQFF.

This chain connects TRBV20-1 to TRBJ2-1; the TCRdb D gene call, TRBD1, has no DNA to confirm it. The CDR3 is 15 amino acids. CDR1 DFQATT and CDR2 SNEGSKA come from the germline V gene (reference sequence). CDR3 amino acids: CSAQGDSSSYNEQFF.

The chain recombines TRBV5-6 with TRBJ2-2; TCRdb proposes TRBD1, but this gene call is untestable without DNA. The CDR3 totals 16 residues. In germline, CDR1 is SGHDT, CDR2 YYEEEE. CDR3 sequence: CASSHAGRGWAGELFF.

The rearrangement links TRBV29-1 to TRBJ1-1; TCRdb indicates TRBD1, and absent DNA this call remains unverified. The germline V gene encodes CDR1 SQVTM and CDR2 ANQGSEA. The CDR3 sequence is 14 residues long. The CDR3 loop is CSVGWTGPNTEAFF.

The chain links TRBV3-1 to TRBJ2-5. This CDR3 spans 16 amino acids. The germline CDR1 and CDR2 sequences are LGHDT and YNNKEL (reference sequence). CDR3 loop: CASSPWGQNLQETQYF.

This chain uses TRBV11-2 with TRBJ2-7; the D call of TRBD2 rests on TCRdb alone, since no DNA is present to check it. The germline gives CDR1 SGHAT, CDR2 FQNNGV. The CDR3 spans 13 residues. The chain's CDR3 is CASSSLREDEQYF.

The J gene is TRBJ2-7, the V gene TRBV7-9; the TCRdb D gene call, TRBD2, has no DNA to confirm it. CDR3 length: 21 amino acids. Germline CDR1 and CDR2: SEHNR and FQNEAQ (reference sequence). The CDR3 reads CASSLGMGSPGTGLGGYEQYF.

The CDR3 region is CASSPQAFGLAETDTQYF. The chain links TRBV7-2 to TRBJ2-3; the TCRdb D gene call, TRBD2, has no DNA to confirm it. CDR3 size: 18 residues. The germline V gene has CDR1 SGHTA and CDR2 FQGNSA.

CDR3 in amino acids: CASSTTRVGGELFF. This chain connects TRBV6-1 to TRBJ2-2; without DNA, the TCRdb call of TRBD1 cannot be checked. The CDR3 contains 14 residues. Germline V gene sequence: CDR1 MNHNS, CDR2 SASEGT.

The chain carries TRBV5-6 and TRBJ2-1; the D call of TRBD2 rests on TCRdb alone, since no DNA is present to check it. The CDR3 is made up of 16 amino acids. The germline CDR1 and CDR2 sequences are SGHDT and YYEEEE. The CDR3 here is CASSFRSSGSIHEQFF.

The chain is built from TRBV12-3 or TRBV12-4 and TRBJ2-1; TCRdb indicates TRBD1, and absent DNA this call remains unverified. CDR3 length: 15 amino acids. The CDR3 protein is CASTHRSGGYNEQFF.

This chain uses TRBV20-1 with TRBJ2-1. The CDR3 consists of 12 residues. Germline CDR1 reads DFQATT; CDR2 reads SNEGSKA (reference sequence). The CDR3: CSASFARNEQFF.

The chain links TRBV20-1 to TRBJ2-2. This CDR3 is 14 amino acids long. The V gene's germline CDR1 is DFQATT and CDR2 SNEGSKA (reference sequence). The CDR3 sequence is CSARLLGDTGELFF.

The genes are TRBV5-1 and TRBJ2-3; TCRdb's D call of TRBD2 is untestable without DNA. The CDR3 is 18 amino acids. CDR1 is SGHRS and CDR2 is YFSETQ in the germline V gene. The CDR3 here is CASSLPLAGGPRADTQYF. Together with reference TRBV5-1 and TRBJ2-3, the CDR3 gives the full variable domain: KAGVTQTPRYLIKTRGQQVTLSCSPISGHRSVSWYQQTPGQGLQFLFEYFSETQRNKGNFPGRFSGRQFSNSRSEMNVSTLELGDSALYLCASSLPLAGGPRADTQYFGPGTRLTVL.

V is TRBV20-1 and J is TRBJ1-3. This CDR3 contains 14 residues. Germline V CDR1 and CDR2: DFQATT, SNEGSKA (reference sequence). The chain's CDR3 is CSASESRVLNTIYF.

The CDR3 region is CASGLKGGYTF. The chain has TRBV12-3 or TRBV12-4 and TRBJ1-2. This CDR3 region has 11 residues.

The genes are TRBV20-1 and TRBJ2-1. CDR1 is DFQATT, CDR2 SNEGSKA, per germline (reference sequence). CDR3 size: 13 residues. The CDR3: CSARDRVTYEQFF.

The chain uses TRBV20-1 and TRBJ2-1; TCRdb outputs TRBD2, but without DNA this stays unchecked. The CDR3 consists of 14 residues. Germline CDR1 reads DFQATT; CDR2 reads SNEGSKA (reference sequence). CDR3 residues: CSASILAGAREQFF.